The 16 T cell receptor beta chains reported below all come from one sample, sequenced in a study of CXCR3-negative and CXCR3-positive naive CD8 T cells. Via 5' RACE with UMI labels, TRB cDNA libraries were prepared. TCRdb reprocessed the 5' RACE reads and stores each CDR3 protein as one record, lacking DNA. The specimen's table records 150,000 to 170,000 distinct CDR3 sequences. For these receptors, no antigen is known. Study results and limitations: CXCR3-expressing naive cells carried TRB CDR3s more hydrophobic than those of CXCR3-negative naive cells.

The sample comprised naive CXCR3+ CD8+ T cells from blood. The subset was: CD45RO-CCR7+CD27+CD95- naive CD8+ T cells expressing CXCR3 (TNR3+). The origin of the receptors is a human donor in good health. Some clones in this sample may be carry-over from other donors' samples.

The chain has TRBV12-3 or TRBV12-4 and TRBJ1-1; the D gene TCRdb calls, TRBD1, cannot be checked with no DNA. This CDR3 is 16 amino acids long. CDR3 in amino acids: CASSFSDRGTNTEAFF.

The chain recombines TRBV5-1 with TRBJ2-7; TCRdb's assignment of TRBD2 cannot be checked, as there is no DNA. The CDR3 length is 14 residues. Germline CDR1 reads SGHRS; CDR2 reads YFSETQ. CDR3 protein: CASRDGPTSYEQYF. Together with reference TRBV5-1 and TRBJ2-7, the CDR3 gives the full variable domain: KAGVTQTPRYLIKTRGQQVTLSCSPISGHRSVSWYQQTPGQGLQFLFEYFSETQRNKGNFPGRFSGRQFSNSRSEMNVSTLELGDSALYLCASRDGPTSYEQYFGPGTRLTVT.

CDR3: CASSHRQGHYGYTF. The genes are TRBV7-9 and TRBJ1-2; the TCRdb D gene call, TRBD1, has no DNA to confirm it. The CDR3 has 14 residues. The germline V gene has CDR1 SEHNR and CDR2 FQNEAQ (reference sequence).

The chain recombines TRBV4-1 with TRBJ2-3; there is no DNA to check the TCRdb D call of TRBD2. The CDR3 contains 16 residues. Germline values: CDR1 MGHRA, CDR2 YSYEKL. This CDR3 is CASSQVTSVSTDTQYF.

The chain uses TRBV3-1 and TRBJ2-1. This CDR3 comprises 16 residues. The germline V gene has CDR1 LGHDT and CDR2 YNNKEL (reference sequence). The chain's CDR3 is CASSQRLQLVYNEQFF.

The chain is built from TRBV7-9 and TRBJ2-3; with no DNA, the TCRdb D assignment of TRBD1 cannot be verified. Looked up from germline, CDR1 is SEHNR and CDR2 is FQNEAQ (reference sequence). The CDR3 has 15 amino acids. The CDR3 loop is CASSSKTGPTDTQYF. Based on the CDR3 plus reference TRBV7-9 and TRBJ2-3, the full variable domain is DTGVSQNPRHKITKRGQNVTFRCDPISEHNRLYWYRQTLGQGPEFLTYFQNEAQLEKSRLLSDRFSAERPKGSFSTLEIQRTEQGDSAMYLCASSSKTGPTDTQYFGPGTRLTVL.

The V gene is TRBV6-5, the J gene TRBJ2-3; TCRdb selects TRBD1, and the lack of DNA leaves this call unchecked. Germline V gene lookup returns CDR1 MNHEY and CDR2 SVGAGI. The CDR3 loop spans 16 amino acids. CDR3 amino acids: CASRDPGAGAADTQYF.

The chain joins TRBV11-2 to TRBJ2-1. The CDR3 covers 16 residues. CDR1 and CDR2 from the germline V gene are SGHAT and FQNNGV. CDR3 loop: CASSRNLLGSYNEQFF.

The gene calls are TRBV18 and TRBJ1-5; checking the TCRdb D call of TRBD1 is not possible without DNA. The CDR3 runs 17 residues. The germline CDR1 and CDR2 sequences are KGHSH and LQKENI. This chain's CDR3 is CASSPTHQGLSNQPQHF.

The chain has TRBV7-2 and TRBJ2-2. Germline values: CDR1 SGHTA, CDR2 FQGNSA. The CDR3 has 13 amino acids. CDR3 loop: CASSSYSTGELFF. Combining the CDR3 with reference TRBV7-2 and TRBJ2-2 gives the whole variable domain GAGVSQSPSNKVTEKGKDVELRCDPISGHTALYWYRQSLGQGLEFLIYFQGNSAPDKSGLPSDRFSAERTGGSVSTLTIQRTQQEDSAVYLCASSSYSTGELFFGEGSRLTVL.

The CDR3 reads CASSLGPGELFF. The V and J genes are TRBV28 and TRBJ2-2. CDR3 length: 12 residues. Germline CDR1 is MDHEN and CDR2 is SYDVKM.

This CDR3 is CSVDGYGPDTQYF. The genes are TRBV29-1 and TRBJ2-3. The CDR3 runs 13 residues. Germline V gene lookup returns CDR1 SQVTM and CDR2 ANQGSEA.

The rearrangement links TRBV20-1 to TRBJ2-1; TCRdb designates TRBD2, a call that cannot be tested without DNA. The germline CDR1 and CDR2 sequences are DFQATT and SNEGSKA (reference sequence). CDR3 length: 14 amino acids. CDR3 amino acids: CSAPTSGSRNEQFF.

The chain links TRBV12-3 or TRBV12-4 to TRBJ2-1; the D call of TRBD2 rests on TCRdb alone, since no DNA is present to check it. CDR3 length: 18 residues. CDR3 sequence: CASSSVPGLAEDDNEQFF.

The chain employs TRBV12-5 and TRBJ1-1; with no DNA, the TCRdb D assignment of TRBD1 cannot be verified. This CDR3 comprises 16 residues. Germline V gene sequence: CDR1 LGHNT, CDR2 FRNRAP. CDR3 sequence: CASGFSLTGGLTEAFF.

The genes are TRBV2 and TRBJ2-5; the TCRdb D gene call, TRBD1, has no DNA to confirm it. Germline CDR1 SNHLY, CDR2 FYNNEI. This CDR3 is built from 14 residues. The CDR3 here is CASRAGGSRETQYF.